This T cell receptor beta chain came from a study of blood T cells in healthy people across ages. Germline loops: CDR1 SGHRS, CDR2 YFSETQ. The CDR3 has 15 residues. Trimming cost V 4 bases and J 10 bases, with 23 bases left between them. Primers used in a second PCR of about 7 to 11 cycles were a sample-barcoded 5' primer and a J-beta primer mix. TCRdb called the 5' RACE reads again in MiXCR, with one record for every CDR3 protein. Here the sample spans more than 700,000 distinct CDR3 sequences, roughly 50% being singletons. This clonotype originated in a man older than 75 in good health. The sequenced sample was blood. The gene calls are TRBV5-1 and TRBJ1-1; D gene uncertain. CDR3 bases: TGCGCCAGCAGCCCGATTAATGACGGAAACCGGGGAGCTTTCTTT. It encodes CASSPINDGNRGAFF.